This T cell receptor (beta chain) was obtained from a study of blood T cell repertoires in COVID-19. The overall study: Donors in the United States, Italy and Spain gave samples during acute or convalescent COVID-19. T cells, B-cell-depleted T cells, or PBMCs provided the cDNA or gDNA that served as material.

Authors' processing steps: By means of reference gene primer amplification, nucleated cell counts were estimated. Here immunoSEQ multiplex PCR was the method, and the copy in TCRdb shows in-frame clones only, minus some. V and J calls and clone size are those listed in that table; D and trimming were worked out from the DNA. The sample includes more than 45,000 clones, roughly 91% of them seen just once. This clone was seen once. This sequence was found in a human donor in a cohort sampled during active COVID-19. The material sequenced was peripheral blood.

CDR3 DNA sequence: TGTGCCAGCAGCCAGCAGGGGGGAGGCGAGCAGTACTTC. Translating gives CASSQQGGGEQYF. This chain links TRBV7-3 with TRBJ2-7; weak D call: TRBD1 (7 bases). The V and J ends lost 5 bases and 6 bases respectively, with 14 bases between them. Germline CDR1 reads SGHTA; CDR2 reads FQGTGA. The CDR3 has 13 residues.